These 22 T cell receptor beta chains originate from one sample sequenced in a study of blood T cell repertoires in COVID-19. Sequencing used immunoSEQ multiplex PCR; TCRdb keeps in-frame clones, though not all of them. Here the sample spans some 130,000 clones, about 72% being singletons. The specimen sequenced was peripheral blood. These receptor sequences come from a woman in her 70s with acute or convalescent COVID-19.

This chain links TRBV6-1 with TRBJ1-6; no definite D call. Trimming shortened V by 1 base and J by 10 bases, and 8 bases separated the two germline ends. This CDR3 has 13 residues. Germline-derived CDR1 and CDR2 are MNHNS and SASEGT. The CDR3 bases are TGTGCCAGCAGTGAAGTCACCGGGTCACCCCTCCACTTT. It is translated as CASSEVTGSPLHF.

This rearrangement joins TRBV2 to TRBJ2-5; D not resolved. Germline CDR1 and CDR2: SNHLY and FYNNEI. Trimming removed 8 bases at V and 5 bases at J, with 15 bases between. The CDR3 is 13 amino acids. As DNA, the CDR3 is TGTGCCAGCGACGTCCTCTACGGGGAGACCCAGTACTTC. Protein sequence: CASDVLYGETQYF.

The CDR3 DNA reads as TGTGCCTGGAGCCAGAGGACAGGTAATCAGCCCCAGCATTTT. It yields the protein CAWSQRTGNQPQHF. The V gene is TRBV30, the J gene TRBJ1-5, with 7 bases aligning to TRBD1. V shed 3 bases, J shed 4 bases, and the junction held 6 bases outside the gene matches. The CDR3 totals 14 residues. From germline, CDR1 is GTSNPN and CDR2 SVGIG (reference sequence).

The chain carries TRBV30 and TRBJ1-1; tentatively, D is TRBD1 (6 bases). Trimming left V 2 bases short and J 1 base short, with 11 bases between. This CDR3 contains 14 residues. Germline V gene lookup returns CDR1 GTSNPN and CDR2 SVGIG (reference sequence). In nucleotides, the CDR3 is TGTGCCTGGAGTAGGGTCAGGGGGAACACTGAAGCTTTCTTT. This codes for CAWSRVRGNTEAFF.

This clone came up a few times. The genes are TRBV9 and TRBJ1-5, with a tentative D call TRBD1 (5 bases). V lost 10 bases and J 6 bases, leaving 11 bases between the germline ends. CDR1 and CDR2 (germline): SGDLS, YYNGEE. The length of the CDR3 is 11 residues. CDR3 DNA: TGTGCCCACGGGGGGTTTCAGCCCCAGCATTTT. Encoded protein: CAHGGFQPQHF.

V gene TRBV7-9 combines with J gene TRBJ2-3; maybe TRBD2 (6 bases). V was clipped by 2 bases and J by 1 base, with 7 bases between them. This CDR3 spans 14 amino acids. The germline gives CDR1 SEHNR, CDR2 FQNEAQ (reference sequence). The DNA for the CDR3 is TGTGCCAGCAGCTTACCGGGGGGCACAGATACGCAGTATTTT. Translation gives CASSLPGGTDTQYF.

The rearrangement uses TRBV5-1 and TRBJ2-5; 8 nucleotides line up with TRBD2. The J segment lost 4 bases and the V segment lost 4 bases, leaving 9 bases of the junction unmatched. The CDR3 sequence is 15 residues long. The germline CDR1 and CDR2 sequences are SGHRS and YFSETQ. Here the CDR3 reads CASSPGGDPRETQYF. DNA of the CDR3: TGCGCCAGCAGCCCCGGGGGGGACCCAAGAGAGACCCAGTACTTC.

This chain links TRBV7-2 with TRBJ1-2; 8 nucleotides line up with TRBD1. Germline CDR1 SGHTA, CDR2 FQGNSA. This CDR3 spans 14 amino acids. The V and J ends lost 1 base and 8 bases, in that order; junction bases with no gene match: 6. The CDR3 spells CASSLDGQGRGYTF. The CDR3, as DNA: TGTGCCAGCAGCTTAGACGGACAGGGACGAGGCTACACCTTC. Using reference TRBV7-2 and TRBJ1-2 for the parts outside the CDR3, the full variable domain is GAGVSQSPSNKVTEKGKDVELRCDPISGHTALYWYRQSLGQGLEFLIYFQGNSAPDKSGLPSDRFSAERTGGSVSTLTIQRTQQEDSAVYLCASSLDGQGRGYTFGSGTRLTVV.

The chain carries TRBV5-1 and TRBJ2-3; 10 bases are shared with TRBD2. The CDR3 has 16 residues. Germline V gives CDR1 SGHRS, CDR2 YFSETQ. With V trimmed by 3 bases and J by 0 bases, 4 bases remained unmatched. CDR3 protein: CASSSGLAASTDTQYF. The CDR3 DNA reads TGCGCCAGCAGCTCTGGACTAGCGGCGAGCACAGATACGCAGTATTTT.

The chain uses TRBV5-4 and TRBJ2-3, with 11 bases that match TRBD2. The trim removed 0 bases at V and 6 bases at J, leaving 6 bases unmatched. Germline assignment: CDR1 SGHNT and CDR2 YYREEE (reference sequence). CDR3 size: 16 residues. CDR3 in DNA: TGTGCCAGCAGCTTGGGCCTAGCGGGAGGCCGGGATACGCAGTATTTT. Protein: CASSLGLAGGRDTQYF.

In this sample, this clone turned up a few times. The chain's CDR3 is CASNPETGGYEQYF. The CDR3 DNA is TGCGCCAGCAACCCGGAGACAGGGGGCTACGAGCAGTACTTC. The rearrangement uses TRBV5-1 and TRBJ2-7; TRBD1 agrees at 9 bases. The CDR3 sequence is 14 residues long. From germline, CDR1 is SGHRS and CDR2 YFSETQ. Germline trimming cut 6 bases from V and 3 bases from J; bases unmatched to any gene: 7.

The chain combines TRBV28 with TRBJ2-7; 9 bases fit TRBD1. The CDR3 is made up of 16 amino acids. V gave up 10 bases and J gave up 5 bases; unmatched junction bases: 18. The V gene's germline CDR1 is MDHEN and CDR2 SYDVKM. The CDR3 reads CATIEETGTGPNEQYF. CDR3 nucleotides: TGTGCCACAATTGAAGAAACCGGGACAGGGCCGAACGAGCAGTACTTC.

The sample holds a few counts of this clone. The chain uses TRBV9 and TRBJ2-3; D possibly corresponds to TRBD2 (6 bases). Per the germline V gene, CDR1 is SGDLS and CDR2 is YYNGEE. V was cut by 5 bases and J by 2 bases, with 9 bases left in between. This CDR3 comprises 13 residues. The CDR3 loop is CASSWRATDTQYF. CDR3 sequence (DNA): TGTGCCAGCAGTTGGAGGGCCACAGATACGCAGTATTTT.

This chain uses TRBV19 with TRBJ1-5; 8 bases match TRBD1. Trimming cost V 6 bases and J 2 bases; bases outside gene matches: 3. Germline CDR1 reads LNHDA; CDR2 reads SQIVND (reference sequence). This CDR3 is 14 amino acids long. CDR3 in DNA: TGTGCCAGTAGCGGGACAGGAGGCAATCAGCCCCAGCATTTT. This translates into CASSGTGGNQPQHF. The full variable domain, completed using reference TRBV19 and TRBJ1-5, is DGGITQSPKYLFRKEGQNVTLSCEQNLNHDAMYWYRQDPGQGLRLIYYSQIVNDFQKGDIAEGYSVSREKKESFPLTVTSAQKNPTAFYLCASSGTGGNQPQHFGDGTRLSIL.

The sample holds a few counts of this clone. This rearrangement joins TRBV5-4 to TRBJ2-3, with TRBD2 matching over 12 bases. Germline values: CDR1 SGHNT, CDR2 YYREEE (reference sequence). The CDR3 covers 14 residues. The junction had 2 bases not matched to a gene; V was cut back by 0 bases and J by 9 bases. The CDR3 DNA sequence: TGTGCCAGCAGCTTGGGGACTAGCGGGGTCACGCAGTATTTT. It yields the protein CASSLGTSGVTQYF. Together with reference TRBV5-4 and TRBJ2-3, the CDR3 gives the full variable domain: ETGVTQSPTHLIKTRGQQVTLRCSSQSGHNTVSWYQQALGQGPQFIFQYYREEENGRGNFPPRFSGLQFPNYSSELNVNALELDDSALYLCASSLGTSGVTQYFGPGTRLTVL.

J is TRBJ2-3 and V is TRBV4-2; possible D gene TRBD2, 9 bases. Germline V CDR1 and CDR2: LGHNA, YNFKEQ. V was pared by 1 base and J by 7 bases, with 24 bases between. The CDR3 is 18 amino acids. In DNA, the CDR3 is TGTGCCAGCAGCCAAGCTCCCCCAGGGGGCGGGGGGGCATATACGCAGTATTTT. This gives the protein CASSQAPPGGGGAYTQYF.

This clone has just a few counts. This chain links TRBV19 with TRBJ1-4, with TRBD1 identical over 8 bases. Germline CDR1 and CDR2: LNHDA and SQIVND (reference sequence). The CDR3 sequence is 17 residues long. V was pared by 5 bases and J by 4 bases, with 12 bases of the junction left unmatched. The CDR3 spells CASSATSQGAINEKLFF. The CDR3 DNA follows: TGTGCCAGTAGTGCTACCTCTCAGGGGGCGATTAATGAAAAACTGTTTTTT.

The DNA of the CDR3 is TGTGCCAGCAGTCCCCGGACAGGTAGGAGTAATCCCCAGCATTTT. Translated: CASSPRTGRSNPQHF. The chain links TRBV6-5 to TRBJ1-5; the match to TRBD1 covers 7 bases. This CDR3 is 15 amino acids long. V lost 5 bases and J lost 10; bases outside the gene matches: 14. CDR1 and CDR2 (germline): MNHEY, SVGAGI.

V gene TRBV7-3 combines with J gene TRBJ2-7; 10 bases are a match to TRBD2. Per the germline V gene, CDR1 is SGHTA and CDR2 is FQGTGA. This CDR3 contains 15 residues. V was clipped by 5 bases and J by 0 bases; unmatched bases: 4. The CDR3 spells CASSRTSGSSYEQYF. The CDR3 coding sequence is TGTGCCAGCAGCAGGACTAGCGGCAGCTCCTACGAGCAGTACTTC.

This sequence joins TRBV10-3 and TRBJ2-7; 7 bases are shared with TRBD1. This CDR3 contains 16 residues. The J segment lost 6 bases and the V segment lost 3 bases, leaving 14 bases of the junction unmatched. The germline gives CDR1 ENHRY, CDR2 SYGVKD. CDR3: CAISDLPGTDVFEQYF. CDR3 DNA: TGTGCCATCAGTGACCTACCCGGGACAGACGTCTTCGAGCAGTACTTC.

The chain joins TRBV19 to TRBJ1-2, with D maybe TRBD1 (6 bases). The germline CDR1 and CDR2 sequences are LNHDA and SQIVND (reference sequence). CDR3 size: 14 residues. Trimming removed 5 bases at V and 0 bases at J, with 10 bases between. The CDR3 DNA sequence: TGTGCCAGTAGTCCCAGACAGGCTAACTATGGCTACACCTTC. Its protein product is CASSPRQANYGYTF.

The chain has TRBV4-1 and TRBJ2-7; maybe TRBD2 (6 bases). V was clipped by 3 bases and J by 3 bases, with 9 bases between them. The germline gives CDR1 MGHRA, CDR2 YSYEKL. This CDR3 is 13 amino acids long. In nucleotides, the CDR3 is TGCGCCAGCAGCCACGGGAGACACTACGAGCAGTACTTC. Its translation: CASSHGRHYEQYF.